The clone carrying this T cell receptor (beta chain) has only one observation. Its specificity is unknown. This entry comes from a study of T cell responses to AZD1222 COVID-19 vaccine. Study as a whole: Pooled samples include second doses given at about 4 or 12 weeks. Study conclusions and caveats: Regions 160-218 and 743-854 dominated among vaccine-associated CD4 TCRs spanning spike. Females outnumbered males among donors, who were mostly white British; clonal diversity was possibly underestimated. As reported, nearly half of all spike-specific TCRs target variant regions that are unmutated.

This CDR3 is 13 amino acids long. V lost 2 bases and J lost 3, with 8 bases in between. Per the germline V gene, CDR1 is SGHNT and CDR2 is YYREEE (reference sequence). Assay: immunoSEQ multiplex PCR; the TCRdb copy retains only in-frame clones and omits some. The profile shows about 130,000 clones, over 65% of them singletons. Sequencing was performed on peripheral blood, taken on day 0 of AZD1222 vaccination. The V gene is TRBV5-4, the J gene TRBJ2-5, with D unresolved. The source of this sequence is an adult in good health. CDR3 amino acids: CASSLTAEETQYF. As DNA, the CDR3 is TGTGCCAGCAGCTTAACGGCAGAAGAGACCCAGTACTTC.